Listed below are T cell receptor beta chains from one sample, sequenced in a study of vaccination and CD4 T cells after COVID-19. TCRdb recomputed calls from the PCR reads with MiXCR, one row per CDR3 protein. The sample contains around 16,000 distinct CDR3 sequences, less than 45% of which appear only once. No antigen has been identified for these receptors. The material was CD4+ T cells from blood, cultured in vitro, obtained before SARS-CoV-2 vaccination. These receptors all stem from a human donor who received a COVID-19 vaccine. Each CDR3 is given with its conserved first and last residue. A D gene is named only where the DNA matches it firmly. Rows give clone size only sometimes, using once, few, many, or a class for an expanded clone.

TRBJ2-5 | TRBV6-5 | . | . | CASSYSIGVQETQYF | TGTGCCAGCAGTTACTCGATCGGGGTCCAAGAGACCCAGTACTTC
TRBJ2-5 | TRBV2 | . | few | CASSPVGDRGETQYF | TGTGCCAGCAGCCCCGTGGGGGACCGGGGGGAGACCCAGTACTTC
TRBJ2-1 | TRBV5-1 | TRBD1 | . | CASSYRGDNEQFF | TGCGCCAGCAGCTACAGGGGAGACAATGAGCAGTTCTTC
TRBJ1-2 | TRBV20-1 | TRBD1 | few | CSARVYGQGARRHGYTF | TGCAGTGCTAGAGTCTATGGACAGGGGGCGAGGAGACATGGCTACACCTTC
TRBJ1-6 | TRBV5-6 | . | . | CASSLSSLHNSPLHF | TGTGCCAGCAGTCTATCGAGCCTTCACAATTCACCCCTCCACTTT
TRBJ2-7 | TRBV5-1 | . | . | CASSSLQGGFNEQYF | TGCGCCAGCAGCTCGCTGCAGGGGGGATTCAACGAGCAGTACTTC
TRBJ1-6 | TRBV18 | . | . | CASSPRNSPLHF | TGTGCCAGCTCACCCAGAAATTCACCCCTCCACTTT
TRBJ2-5 | TRBV2 | . | . | CASSPVGRQETQYF | TGTGCCAGCAGTCCCGTAGGGAGGCAAGAGACCCAGTACTTC
TRBJ2-3 | TRBV20-1 | . | few | CSARTQGFTDTQYF | TGCAGTGCTAGGACTCAGGGTTTCACAGATACGCAGTATTTT
TRBJ2-5 | TRBV2 | TRBD1 | . | CASGTEQETQYF | TGTGCCAGCGGGACAGAACAAGAGACCCAGTACTTC
TRBJ1-1 | TRBV6-5 | . | medium-sized | CASSYSYLTEAFF | TGTGCCAGCAGTTACTCGTACCTCACTGAAGCTTTCTTT
TRBJ2-6 | TRBV25-1 | . | . | CASSEYHQVPGANVLTF | TGTGCCAGCAGTGAATACCACCAGGTCCCTGGGGCCAACGTCCTGACTTTC
TRBJ1-1 | TRBV6-1 | . | few | CASGRSGPNTEAFF | TGTGCCAGCGGACGGAGCGGACCGAACACTGAAGCTTTCTTT
TRBJ1-2 | TRBV10-3 | . | few | CAISDRGGYGYTF | TGTGCCATCAGTGACCGGGGGGGCTATGGCTACACCTTC
TRBJ2-5 | TRBV24-1 | . | . | CATSDFRTELQETQYF | TGTGCCACCAGTGATTTCCGGACAGAGTTACAAGAGACCCAGTACTTC
TRBJ1-5 | TRBV24-1 | . | . | CPTSDPDRDSNQPQHF | TGTCCCACCAGTGATCCCGACCGAGATAGCAATCAGCCCCAGCATTTT
TRBJ2-5 | TRBV14 | . | . | CASSQDGAPRETQYF | TGTGCCAGCAGCCAAGACGGTGCCCCACGGGAGACCCAGTACTTC
TRBJ1-1 | TRBV9 | . | . | CASSVREATEAFF | TGTGCCAGCAGCGTGCGGGAGGCCACTGAAGCTTTCTTT
TRBJ1-2 | TRBV5-3 | TRBD1 | . | CASSRDRNYGYTF | TGTGCCAGCAGCCGGGACAGGAACTATGGCTACACCTTC
TRBJ1-6 | TRBV5-1 | TRBD1 | few | CASSTDGTAIMDSALHF | TGCGCCAGCAGCACCGACGGGACAGCGATAATGGATTCTGCCCTCCACTTT